There are many counts of the clone carrying this TCR beta chain. Germline assignment: CDR1 SGHDT and CDR2 YYEEEE. The CDR3 sequence is 14 residues long. V dropped 3 bases and J dropped 4 bases, with 13 bases sitting between them. TCRdb re-analysed the RT-PCR reads in MiXCR, keeping a single row per CDR3 protein. The profile covers hundreds of thousands of distinct CDR3 sequences, with 14% appearing a single time and about 3.9% taken by the ten largest. Material for sequencing was memory CD4+ T cells from blood. This chain uses TRBV5-6 with TRBJ2-5; D might be TRBD1 (5 bases). This clonotype was obtained from a female donor in good health, serving as a healthy control. This CDR3 reads CASSSPTGAETQYF. The CDR3 bases are TGTGCCAGCAGCTCACCGACTGGGGCAGAGACCCAGTACTTC.